The 20 T cell receptor beta chains below come from one sample, sequenced in a study of cytomegalovirus exposure and HLA in healthy donors. 13 Jbeta primers and 60 Vbeta primers were used for the PCR. Libraries were prepared by immunoSEQ multiplex PCR; TCRdb keeps only in-frame clonotypes and omits some of them. This listing includes around 33,000 clones. Sequenced: PBMCs. The source of these receptors is a woman aged 40 to 50 in good health and CMV-seropositive.

The chain links TRBV21-1 to TRBJ2-1; the tabulated D call, TRBD1, remains unverified against the DNA. TRBV21-1 is a documented pseudogene. The CDR3 is 15 amino acids. The CDR3 is CASSQQGAIIYEQFF. CDR3 DNA: TGTGCCAGCAGTCAACAGGGGGCGATAATTTATGAGCAGTTCTTC.

This chain links TRBV9 with TRBJ2-1; 11 bases line up with TRBD1. Looked up from germline, CDR1 is SGDLS and CDR2 is YYNGEE. With 0 bases clipped from V and 9 bases from J, the junction kept 5 bases outside the gene matches. The CDR3 runs to 15 residues. The CDR3 sequence: CASSVVGQGDSEQFF. The CDR3 DNA reads TGTGCCAGCAGCGTAGTGGGACAGGGGGATTCTGAGCAGTTCTTC.

The chain is built from TRBV10-2 and TRBJ1-5, with TRBD1 matching over 11 bases. Germline V lookup: CDR1 WSHSY, CDR2 SAAADI. The junction had 4 bases not matched to a gene; V was cut back by 6 bases and J by 0 bases. The CDR3 runs to 16 residues. CDR3 bases: TGCGCCAGCAGGGGACAGGGGGGATATAGCAATCAGCCCCAGCATTTT. Amino acid sequence: CASRGQGGYSNQPQHF.

The chain recombines TRBV5-6 with TRBJ2-5, with no clear D. Germline CDR1 and CDR2: SGHDT and YYEEEE. Between the trimmed V and J ends, which lost 6 bases and 4 bases, there was a span of 10 bases. This CDR3 has 12 amino acids. DNA for the CDR3: TGTGCCAGCACCACTGATGTAGAGACCCAGTACTTC. It is translated as CASTTDVETQYF. Full variable domain (outside the CDR3, taken from reference TRBV5-6 and TRBJ2-5): DAGVTQSPTHLIKTRGQQVTLRCSPKSGHDTVSWYQQALGQGPQFIFQYYEEEERQRGNFPDRFSGHQFPNYSSELNVNALLLGDSALYLCASTTDVETQYFGPGTRLLVL.

The rearrangement joins TRBV19 to TRBJ2-7; D might be TRBD1 (6 bases). Germline V gene data show CDR1 as LNHDA and CDR2 as SQIVND (reference sequence). The V gene lost 1 base and the J gene lost 6 bases, with 13 bases spanning the gap. The CDR3 totals 14 residues. This CDR3 reads CASSIGQEDGEQYF. In DNA, the CDR3 is TGTGCCAGTAGTATAGGACAGGAGGACGGCGAGCAGTACTTC.

This chain uses TRBV6-5 with TRBJ1-2; D perhaps matches TRBD1 (5 bases). CDR1 is MNHEY, CDR2 SVGAGI, per germline. Trimming took 2 bases from V and 1 from J, leaving 14 bases between them. The CDR3 contains 16 residues. This CDR3 reads CASSYVRPGDNYGYTF. CDR3 in DNA: TGTGCCAGCAGTTACGTCCGTCCGGGGGATAACTATGGCTACACCTTC.

The chain uses TRBV9 and TRBJ1-1, with D perhaps matching TRBD1 (6 bases). V was shortened by 4 bases and J by 2 bases, with 15 bases between the two germline ends. The CDR3 covers 15 residues. Germline V lookup: CDR1 SGDLS, CDR2 YYNGEE. As DNA, the CDR3 is TGTGCCAGCAGCCTAAGAGGGGGTAGCAACACTGAAGCTTTCTTT. Translating it yields CASSLRGGSNTEAFF.

V gene TRBV7-9 combines with J gene TRBJ2-3; D is perhaps TRBD1 (6 bases). The germline V gene has CDR1 SEHNR and CDR2 FQNEAQ (reference sequence). The CDR3 spans 15 residues. Trimming shortened V by 5 bases and J by 3 bases, and 15 bases separated the two germline ends. CDR3 nucleotides: TGTGCCAGCAGCCATTGGGCAGGGGAAACAGATACGCAGTATTTT. Protein product: CASSHWAGETDTQYF. The full variable domain, rest sourced from reference TRBV7-9 and TRBJ2-3, is DTGVSQNPRHKITKRGQNVTFRCDPISEHNRLYWYRQTLGQGPEFLTYFQNEAQLEKSRLLSDRFSAERPKGSFSTLEIQRTEQGDSAMYLCASSHWAGETDTQYFGPGTRLTVL.

This clone is labeled medium-sized based on frequency. The chain couples TRBV6-6 to TRBJ2-1; 9 bases fit TRBD1. CDR1 and CDR2 (germline): MNHNY, SVGAGI (reference sequence). This CDR3 region has 15 residues. The trim removed 7 bases at V and 7 bases at J, leaving 11 bases unmatched. The CDR3 DNA is TGTGCCAGCATCCTAACCCGGGACAGGGTAAATGAGCAGTTCTTC. Protein: CASILTRDRVNEQFF.

The rearrangement links TRBV7-7 to TRBJ2-5, with 8 positions matching TRBD1. Trimming removed 5 bases from V and 4 bases from J; junction bases left unmatched: 15. The CDR3 length is 17 residues. Germline V gene sequence: CDR1 SSHAT, CDR2 FNYEAQ (reference sequence). CDR3 amino acids: CASSDRGTGRVGETQYF. In nucleotides, the CDR3 is TGTGCCAGCAGCGACCGAGGGACAGGCCGGGTGGGAGAGACCCAGTACTTC.

V is TRBV6-6 and J is TRBJ2-3; 9 bases match TRBD1. Unmatched junction bases numbered 6, after V lost 6 bases and J lost 2 bases. CDR3 length: 15 amino acids. The germline gives CDR1 MNHNY, CDR2 SVGAGI (reference sequence). The CDR3 loop reads CASRAGTGITDTQYF. For the CDR3, the DNA is TGTGCCAGCAGAGCCGGGACAGGGATCACAGATACGCAGTATTTT.

This sequence joins TRBV28 and TRBJ2-5; TRBD1 might be the D (7 bases). This CDR3 comprises 14 residues. The germline V and J ends were trimmed by 6 bases and 2 bases, with 13 bases remaining between them. CDR1 MDHEN and CDR2 SYDVKM come from the germline V gene. The DNA of the CDR3 is TGTGCCAGCAGCCCCGGGGGACAGCAAGAGACCCAGTACTTC. It yields the protein CASSPGGQQETQYF.

The chain combines TRBV30 with TRBJ1-5; possibly TRBD1 for D (5 bases). There are 15 residues in the CDR3. V dropped 2 bases and J dropped 4 bases, with 15 bases sitting between them. Germline V gives CDR1 GTSNPN, CDR2 SVGIG (reference sequence). The CDR3, as DNA: TGTGCCTGGAGTTTGGGAAGGGGTTCTAATCAGCCCCAGCATTTT. It is translated as CAWSLGRGSNQPQHF.

The V and J genes are TRBV5-5 and TRBJ2-7; 8 bases align to TRBD1. CDR3 size: 15 residues. CDR1 and CDR2 (germline): SGHKS, YYEKEE (reference sequence). With V trimmed by 4 bases and J by 4 bases, 10 bases remained unmatched. The CDR3 reads CASSAPGTGLYEQYF. Here the CDR3 DNA reads TGTGCCAGCAGCGCCCCCGGGACAGGCCTTTACGAGCAGTACTTC. The whole variable domain, remainder taken from reference TRBV5-5 and TRBJ2-7, is DAGVTQSPTHLIKTRGQQVTLRCSPISGHKSVSWYQQVLGQGPQFIFQYYEKEERGRGNFPDRFSARQFPNYSSELNVNALLLGDSALYLCASSAPGTGLYEQYFGPGTRLTVT.

This rearrangement joins TRBV5-1 to TRBJ1-1, with TRBD1 as a possible D gene (6 bases). This CDR3 is built from 14 residues. The germline V and J ends were trimmed by 0 bases and 4 bases, with 10 bases remaining between them. The germline CDR1 and CDR2 sequences are SGHRS and YFSETQ. DNA for the CDR3: TGCGCCAGCAGCTTGGGGGTAGGGGGCACTGAAGCTTTCTTT. Translated: CASSLGVGGTEAFF.

The chain carries TRBV7-9 and TRBJ2-7; tentatively, D is TRBD1 (5 bases). The germline V gene has CDR1 SEHNR and CDR2 FQNEAQ (reference sequence). This CDR3 contains 14 residues. Trimming cost V 1 base and J 5 bases, with 12 bases left between them. The CDR3 nucleotides read TGTGCCAGCAGCTTAGGCAGGGCTGTCGACGAGCAGTACTTC. This codes for CASSLGRAVDEQYF.

The chain joins TRBV6-1 to TRBJ1-2, with 7 bases that match TRBD1. The CDR3 loop spans 13 amino acids. Germline V lookup: CDR1 MNHNS, CDR2 SASEGT. Losses at the gene ends were 0 bases for V and 8 bases for J; bases not matched to a gene: 3. CDR3 bases: TGTGCCAGCAGTGAAGCAGGGGGCTGGGGCTACACCTTC. The encoded protein is CASSEAGGWGYTF.

This chain joins TRBV5-6 and TRBJ1-4; D not resolved. The CDR3 runs 16 residues. Germline values: CDR1 SGHDT, CDR2 YYEEEE. Deletions cut 0 bases from V and 0 bases from J, with 9 bases between. DNA for the CDR3: TGTGCCAGCAGCTTGGAGTACCAGACAACTAATGAAAAACTGTTTTTT. Amino acids: CASSLEYQTTNEKLFF.

The chain is built from TRBV30 and TRBJ1-1; 8 bases are a match to TRBD1. Losses at the gene ends were 3 bases for V and 6 bases for J; bases not matched to a gene: 9. The CDR3 sequence is 14 residues long. Looked up from germline, CDR1 is GTSNPN and CDR2 is SVGIG (reference sequence). The CDR3 region has the DNA TGTGCCTGGAGGCGGACAGGGTTGGGCGCTGAAGCTTTCTTT. It encodes CAWRRTGLGAEAFF.

The V gene is TRBV19, the J gene TRBJ2-2; a possible D gene is TRBD1 (5 bases). The V gene's germline CDR1 is LNHDA and CDR2 SQIVND (reference sequence). This CDR3 is 16 amino acids long. V lost 8 bases to trimming and J lost 0 bases, with 16 bases between them. The CDR3 DNA follows: TGTGCCAGTGAAGGGGCGTGGAACCCGAACACCGGGGAGCTGTTTTTT. Translation gives CASEGAWNPNTGELFF.